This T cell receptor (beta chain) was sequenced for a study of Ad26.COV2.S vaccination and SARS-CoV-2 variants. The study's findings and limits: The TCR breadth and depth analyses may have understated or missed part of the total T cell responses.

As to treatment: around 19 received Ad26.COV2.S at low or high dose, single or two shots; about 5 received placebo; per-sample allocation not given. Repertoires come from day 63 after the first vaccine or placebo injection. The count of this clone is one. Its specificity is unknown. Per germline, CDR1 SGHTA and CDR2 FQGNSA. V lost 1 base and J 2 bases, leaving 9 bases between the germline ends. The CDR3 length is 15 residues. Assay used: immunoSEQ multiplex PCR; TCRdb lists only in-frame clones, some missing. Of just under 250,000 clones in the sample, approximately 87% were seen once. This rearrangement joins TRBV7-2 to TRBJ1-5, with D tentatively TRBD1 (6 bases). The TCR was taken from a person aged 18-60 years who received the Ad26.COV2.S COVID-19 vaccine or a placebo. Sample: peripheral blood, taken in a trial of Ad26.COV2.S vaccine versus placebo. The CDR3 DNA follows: TGTGCCAGCAGCTTAGAAGGGGGTGGCAATCAGCCCCAGCATTTT. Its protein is CASSLEGGGNQPQHF.